The 25 T cell receptor beta chains below come from one sample, sequenced in a study of blood T cell dynamics during melanoma immunotherapy. Only in-frame clones appear in the TCRdb table, and some are missing; sequencing was by immunoSEQ multiplex PCR. Of about 16,000 clones in the sample, 70% to 90% were seen once. Time point defined: week 3, after first cycle of checkpoint inhibitor. The sequencing here drew on blood, taken from a patient treated with checkpoint blockade. These receptor sequences come from a human donor with melanoma.

The chain employs TRBV29-1 and TRBJ2-1, with D perhaps TRBD1 or TRBD2 (5 bases each). Germline values: CDR1 SQVTM, CDR2 ANQGSEA. V gave up 1 base and J gave up 6 bases, with 7 bases separating them. This CDR3 contains 12 residues. The CDR3 is CSVEGGSNEQFF. The CDR3 region has the DNA TGCAGCGTTGAAGGGGGGTCCAATGAGCAGTTCTTC.

The count of this clone is one. V gene TRBV5-6 combines with J gene TRBJ2-7, with TRBD2 matching over 7 bases. The CDR3 has 14 residues. The trim removed 1 base at V and 7 bases at J, leaving 8 bases unmatched. From germline, CDR1 is SGHDT and CDR2 YYEEEE. CDR3 sequence: CASSLTPLGGEQYF. The CDR3 DNA sequence: TGTGCCAGCAGCTTGACTCCCTTGGGGGGGGAGCAGTACTTC.

CDR3 amino acids: CASSPLHGPSYNEQFF. CDR3 nucleotides: TGTGCCAGCAGCCCCCTACACGGGCCGTCCTACAATGAGCAGTTCTTC. V is TRBV11-2 and J is TRBJ2-1, with D uncertain. CDR1 and CDR2 from the germline V gene are SGHAT and FQNNGV. The CDR3 totals 16 residues. Trimming stripped 5 bases from V and 1 base from J, with 15 bases between.

The J gene is TRBJ1-1, the V gene TRBV28, with D tentatively TRBD1 (6 bases). Germline values: CDR1 MDHEN, CDR2 SYDVKM. Deletions cut 3 bases from V and 0 bases from J, with 11 bases between. The CDR3 totals 15 residues. CDR3 bases: TGTGCCAGCAGTTTCTCTCGGGGGCTGAACACTGAAGCTTTCTTT. It specifies CASSFSRGLNTEAFF.

The CDR3 DNA is TGCGCCAGCAGCTTGGGGGGAAGCGGGGTAAGTGAGCAGTTCTTC. Its translation is CASSLGGSGVSEQFF. The J gene is TRBJ2-1, the V gene TRBV5-1, with 7 bases that match TRBD2. V lost 0 bases and J lost 9; bases outside the gene matches: 9. This CDR3 contains 15 residues. Germline lookup yields CDR1 SGHRS and CDR2 YFSETQ.

The chain carries TRBV28 and TRBJ2-4; 8 bases line up with TRBD1. The CDR3 covers 15 residues. Trimming took 5 bases from V and 4 from J; bases not matched to a gene: 7. Per the germline V gene, CDR1 is MDHEN and CDR2 is SYDVKM. This chain's CDR3 is CASSPPGQVKNIQYF. The DNA for the CDR3 is TGTGCCAGCAGTCCTCCGGGACAGGTGAAAAACATTCAGTACTTC.

The chain joins TRBV11-2 to TRBJ2-5; 12 bases are shared with TRBD1. The junction had 7 bases not matched to a gene; V was cut back by 1 base and J by 4 bases. The CDR3 totals 17 residues. Per germline, CDR1 SGHAT and CDR2 FQNNGV. The CDR3 coding sequence is TGTGCCAGCAGCTTAGGGGGGACAGGGGGCTGGCGAGAGACCCAGTACTTC. It yields the protein CASSLGGTGGWRETQYF.

The V gene is TRBV7-2, the J gene TRBJ2-7; possibly TRBD1 or TRBD2 for D (5 bases each). Deletions cut 0 bases from V and 0 bases from J, with 12 bases between. Germline assignment: CDR1 SGHTA and CDR2 FQGNSA. The CDR3 loop spans 16 amino acids. CDR3 sequence (DNA): TGTGCCAGCAGCTTAGCCGGGACCGCTAGCTCCTACGAGCAGTACTTC. Translated, it gives CASSLAGTASSYEQYF. The variable domain in full, completed from reference TRBV7-2 and TRBJ2-7, reads GAGVSQSPSNKVTEKGKDVELRCDPISGHTALYWYRQSLGQGLEFLIYFQGNSAPDKSGLPSDRFSAERTGGSVSTLTIQRTQQEDSAVYLCASSLAGTASSYEQYFGPGTRLTVT.

The chain links TRBV6-5 to TRBJ2-2, with D possibly matching TRBD1 (6 bases). The CDR3 loop spans 14 amino acids. The V end lost 6 bases, the J end lost 8 bases, and 16 bases lay between the germline ends. Germline V gene sequence: CDR1 MNHEY, CDR2 SVGAGI. CDR3 nucleotide sequence: TGTGCCAGCAGGGCACAGGGTTTAGAGGGGGAGCTGTTTTTT. Protein: CASRAQGLEGELFF.

This clone occurred a few times. The chain has TRBV7-9 and TRBJ1-1; D gene ambiguous. The CDR3 contains 12 residues. Germline CDR1 reads SEHNR; CDR2 reads FQNEAQ (reference sequence). V lost 8 bases and J 7 bases, leaving 14 bases between the germline ends. This CDR3 reads CASDRARGEAFF. The CDR3 DNA reads as TGTGCCAGCGACCGGGCCCGGGGTGAAGCTTTCTTT.

The chain carries TRBV6-1 and TRBJ2-1; D is unclear. This CDR3 contains 14 residues. Trimming cost V 8 bases and J 8 bases, with 19 bases left between them. Germline values: CDR1 MNHNS, CDR2 SASEGT. The CDR3, as DNA: TGTGCCAGCCGGTCTTCGTTTGTTGGGGATGAGCAGTTCTTC. Amino acids: CASRSSFVGDEQFF.

V and J are TRBV28 and TRBJ2-5; a weak D match, TRBD1 (5 bases). Germline CDR1 and CDR2: MDHEN and SYDVKM. CDR3 size: 10 residues. CDR3 sequence (DNA): TGTGGTTCAGGGCGGGAGACCCAGTACTTC. This codes for CGSGRETQYF.

The chain uses TRBV18 and TRBJ2-5; D is unresolved. Trimming left V 0 bases short and J 0 bases short, with 5 bases between. Germline lookup yields CDR1 KGHSH and CDR2 LQKENI. The CDR3 contains 14 residues. CDR3 sequence reads: CASSPPNNQETQYF. CDR3 DNA sequence: TGTGCCAGCTCACCACCGAACAACCAAGAGACCCAGTACTTC.

The genes are TRBV4-3 and TRBJ2-1; 7 bases line up with TRBD2. Trimming at V came to 1 base and at J to 6 bases, leaving 0 bases not matched to a gene. CDR1 is LGHNA, CDR2 YSLEER, per germline. The CDR3 has 13 amino acids. The CDR3 sequence: CASSQGLANEQFF. The DNA of the CDR3 is TGCGCCAGCAGCCAAGGACTAGCCAATGAGCAGTTCTTC.

The chain couples TRBV7-3 to TRBJ2-1, with TRBD2 matching 7 bases. J lost 8 bases, V lost 5 bases, and 9 bases had no gene match. This CDR3 has 14 residues. Germline V CDR1 and CDR2: SGHTA, FQGTGA. The CDR3 DNA sequence: TGTGCCAGCAGCGGGTCTAGCGGCCTAGATGAGCAGTTCTTC. As protein: CASSGSSGLDEQFF.

This chain links TRBV4-3 with TRBJ2-3; TRBD2 matches at 8 bases. After removal of 0 bases from V and 2 bases from J, the junction contained 16 bases not matched to a gene. Germline lookup yields CDR1 LGHNA and CDR2 YSLEER. CDR3 length: 20 amino acids. The CDR3 nucleotides read TGCGCCAGCAGCCAAGATTGGGGCGTTTCCGTAGCGGGAAACACAGATACGCAGTATTTT. The encoded protein is CASSQDWGVSVAGNTDTQYF.

The rearrangement uses TRBV9 and TRBJ2-3; D assignment may be TRBD1 or TRBD2 (5 bases each). V was shortened by 0 bases and J by 0 bases, with 11 bases between the two germline ends. The CDR3 sequence is 16 residues long. Germline V lookup: CDR1 SGDLS, CDR2 YYNGEE. Here the CDR3 reads CASSVVPEGSTDTQYF. CDR3 nucleotides: TGTGCCAGCAGCGTAGTTCCTGAGGGGAGCACAGATACGCAGTATTTT.

The chain has TRBV28 and TRBJ2-2, with D perhaps matching TRBD2 (7 bases). The V gene's germline CDR1 is MDHEN and CDR2 SYDVKM. V was clipped by 4 bases and J by 5 bases, with 17 bases between them. The length of the CDR3 is 16 residues. As DNA, the CDR3 is TGTGCCAGCAGTTATCTGGGGGGGCTAGGTACCGGGGAGCTGTTTTTT. It encodes CASSYLGGLGTGELFF.

The V and J genes are TRBV28 and TRBJ1-4; D might be TRBD1 (5 bases). Trimming took off 6 bases at V and 8 bases at J, with 16 bases between the two ends. CDR3 length: 14 residues. Germline V gene lookup returns CDR1 MDHEN and CDR2 SYDVKM. The CDR3 region is CASSEQVLVEKLFF. In DNA, the CDR3 is TGTGCCAGCAGCGAACAGGTGTTGGTCGAAAAACTGTTTTTT.

The chain is built from TRBV11-1 and TRBJ2-5; 11 bases agree with TRBD1. The length of the CDR3 is 14 residues. Trimming removed 8 bases from V and 5 bases from J; junction bases left unmatched: 7. CDR1 and CDR2 (germline): SGHAT, FQDESV (reference sequence). The CDR3 DNA sequence: TGTGCCAGCTCTACCGGGACAGGGGGGGAGACCCAGTACTTC. Protein sequence: CASSTGTGGETQYF.

The chain recombines TRBV27 with TRBJ2-7, with 8 nucleotides matching TRBD2. Trimming cost V 5 bases and J 6 bases; bases outside gene matches: 9. The CDR3 is made up of 14 amino acids. Per the germline V gene, CDR1 is MNHEY and CDR2 is SMNVEV (reference sequence). CDR3: CASSVGTRGSEQYF. In DNA, the CDR3 is TGTGCCAGCAGTGTGGGGACTAGAGGGTCCGAGCAGTACTTC.

The V call is TRBV7-9, the J call TRBJ1-2; D not certain. V lost 1 base, J lost 4 bases, and 7 bases lay in between. CDR1 and CDR2 from the germline V gene are SEHNR and FQNEAQ (reference sequence). This CDR3 has 13 amino acids. CDR3 bases: TGTGCCAGCAGCTTAGTTACCGGCTATGGCTACACCTTC. It is translated as CASSLVTGYGYTF.

The V gene is TRBV15, the J gene TRBJ1-2; TRBD1 aligns across 7 bases. Trimming cost V 5 bases and J 4 bases; bases outside gene matches: 10. The CDR3 has 15 residues. CDR1 and CDR2 (germline): LNHNV, YYDKDF (reference sequence). The CDR3 nucleotides are TGTGCCACCAGCCCCGGGACAGCCACGATCTATGGCTACACCTTC. This encodes CATSPGTATIYGYTF.

The chain combines TRBV7-3 with TRBJ2-2; 7 positions match TRBD2. Per the germline V gene, CDR1 is SGHTA and CDR2 is FQGTGA. This CDR3 spans 15 amino acids. The trim removed 3 bases at V and 0 bases at J, leaving 1 base unmatched. The CDR3 bases are TGTGCCAGCAGCTTGAGCGGGACGAACACCGGGGAGCTGTTTTTT. This gives the protein CASSLSGTNTGELFF.

J is TRBJ2-6 and V is TRBV28; D unclear. Looked up from germline, CDR1 is MDHEN and CDR2 is SYDVKM. Trimming pared 6 bases from V and 4 bases from J, leaving 16 bases between. This CDR3 has 16 amino acids. The CDR3 reads CASSLVSANGANVLTF. The CDR3 DNA is TGTGCCAGCAGCCTCGTGTCCGCTAACGGGGCCAACGTCCTGACTTTC. Together with reference TRBV28 and TRBJ2-6, the CDR3 gives the full variable domain: DVKVTQSSRYLVKRTGEKVFLECVQDMDHENMFWYRQDPGLGLRLIYFSYDVKMKEKGDIPEGYSVSREKKERFSLILESASTNQTSMYLCASSLVSANGANVLTFGAGSRLTVL.